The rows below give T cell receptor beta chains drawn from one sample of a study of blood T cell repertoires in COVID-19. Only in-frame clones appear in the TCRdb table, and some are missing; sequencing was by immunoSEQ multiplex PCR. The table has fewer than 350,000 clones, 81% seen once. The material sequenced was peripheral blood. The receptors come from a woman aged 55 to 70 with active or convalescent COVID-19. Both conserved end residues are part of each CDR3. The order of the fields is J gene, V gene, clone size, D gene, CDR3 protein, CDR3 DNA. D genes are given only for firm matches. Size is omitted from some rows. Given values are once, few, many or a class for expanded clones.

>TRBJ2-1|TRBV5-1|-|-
CASSIKTFYNEQFF
TGCGCCAGCAGCATAAAAACATTCTACAATGAGCAGTTCTTC
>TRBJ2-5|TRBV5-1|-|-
CASSLAGSQETQYF
TGCGCCAGCAGCTTGGCAGGGTCCCAAGAGACCCAGTACTTC
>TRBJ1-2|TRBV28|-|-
CASSLPGENYGYTF
TGTGCCAGCAGTTTGCCAGGGGAGAACTATGGCTACACCTTC
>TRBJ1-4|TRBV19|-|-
CATEGAANEKLFF
TGTGCCACAGAAGGGGCCGCTAATGAAAAACTGTTTTTT
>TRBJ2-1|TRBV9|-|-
CASSVSSAFYNEQFF
TGTGCCAGCAGCGTAAGCAGCGCCTTCTACAATGAGCAGTTCTTC
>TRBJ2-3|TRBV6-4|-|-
CASSDWLTASTDTQYF
TGTGCCAGCAGTGACTGGTTGACAGCTTCCACAGATACGCAGTATTTT
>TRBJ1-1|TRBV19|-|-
CASSLDSNTEAFF
TGTGCCAGTAGTTTGGACAGTAACACTGAAGCTTTCTTT
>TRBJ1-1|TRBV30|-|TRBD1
CAWSLDRDTEAFF
TGTGCCTGGAGTTTGGACAGGGACACTGAAGCTTTCTTT
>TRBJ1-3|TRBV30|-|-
CAWSVLGNTIYF
TGTGCCTGGAGTGTACTCGGAAACACCATATATTTT
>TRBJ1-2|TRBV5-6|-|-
CASSSQGYYGYTF
TGTGCCAGCAGCTCACAGGGTTACTATGGCTACACCTTC
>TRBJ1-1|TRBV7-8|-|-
CASSSSLNTEAFF
TGTGCCAGCAGCTCGAGCTTGAACACTGAAGCTTTCTTT
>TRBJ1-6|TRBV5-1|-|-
CASSLMGGLVSYNSPLHF
TGCGCCAGCAGCTTGATGGGGGGGTTGGTCTCCTATAATTCACCCCTCCACTTT
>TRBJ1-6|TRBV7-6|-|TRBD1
CASSYGTGNNSPLHF
TGTGCCAGCAGCTACGGGACAGGGAATAATTCACCCCTCCACTTT
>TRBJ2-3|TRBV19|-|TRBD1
CASSTGGTDTQYF
TGTGCCAGTAGCACAGGGGGCACAGATACGCAGTATTTT
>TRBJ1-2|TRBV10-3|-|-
CAIRNDTSNYGYTF
TGTGCCATCAGAAACGACACCTCTAACTATGGCTACACCTTC
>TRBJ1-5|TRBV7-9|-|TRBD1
CASSGDRGIDNQPQHF
TGTGCCAGCAGCGGGGACAGGGGGATAGACAATCAGCCCCAGCATTTT
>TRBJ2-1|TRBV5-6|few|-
CASSLYNEQFF
TGTGCCAGCAGCCTCTACAATGAGCAGTTCTTC
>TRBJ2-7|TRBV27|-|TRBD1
CASSTPTGVYEQYF
TGTGCCAGCAGTACTCCGACAGGGGTATACGAGCAGTACTTC
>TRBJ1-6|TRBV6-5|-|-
CASGRVNSPLHF
TGTGCCAGCGGCAGGGTTAATTCACCCCTCCACTTT
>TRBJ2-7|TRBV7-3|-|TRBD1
CASSSSPGQGPYEQYF
TGTGCCAGCAGCTCCTCACCGGGACAGGGCCCCTACGAGCAGTACTTC
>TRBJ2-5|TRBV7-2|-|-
CASSFGERETQYF
TGTGCCAGCAGCTTTGGCGAGAGGGAGACCCAGTACTTC
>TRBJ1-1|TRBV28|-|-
CASSLYRENTEAFF
TGTGCCAGCAGTTTATACAGGGAGAACACTGAAGCTTTCTTT
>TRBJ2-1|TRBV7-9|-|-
CASSLVMSTSSYNEQFF
TGTGCCAGCAGCTTAGTCATGTCGACTAGCTCCTACAATGAGCAGTTCTTC
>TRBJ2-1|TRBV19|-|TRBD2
CASSRVAGEQFF
TGTGCCAGTAGTAGAGTAGCGGGGGAGCAGTTCTTC
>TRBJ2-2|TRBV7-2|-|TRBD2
CASSHRPGGETGELFF
TGTGCCAGCAGTCACCGCCCGGGGGGAGAGACCGGGGAGCTGTTTTTT
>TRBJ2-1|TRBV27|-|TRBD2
CASSLLLTSGLYNEQFF
TGTGCCAGCAGTTTATTGTTGACTAGCGGGCTTTACAATGAGCAGTTCTTC
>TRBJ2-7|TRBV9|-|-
CASSAEGKGYEQYF
TGTGCCAGCAGCGCCGAGGGAAAGGGATACGAGCAGTACTTC
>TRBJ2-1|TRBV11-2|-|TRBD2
CASSHLSGETYNEQFF
TGTGCCAGCAGCCATCTTAGCGGGGAGACTTACAATGAGCAGTTCTTC
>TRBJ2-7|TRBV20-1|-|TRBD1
CSASHRDRGTYEQYF
TGCAGTGCTAGTCACCGGGACAGGGGTACCTACGAGCAGTACTTC
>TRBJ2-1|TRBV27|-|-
CASSLGDSGEQFF
TGTGCCAGCAGTTTGGGTGATTCGGGGGAGCAGTTCTTC
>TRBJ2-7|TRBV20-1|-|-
CSASGSNEQYF
TGCAGTGCTAGTGGGAGCAACGAGCAGTACTTC
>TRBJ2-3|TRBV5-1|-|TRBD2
CASRASGGDTDTQYF
TGCGCCAGCAGGGCTAGCGGGGGGGACACAGATACGCAGTATTTT
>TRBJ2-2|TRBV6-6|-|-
CASSYVTSGELFF
TGTGCCAGCAGTTATGTGACTTCCGGGGAGCTGTTTTTT
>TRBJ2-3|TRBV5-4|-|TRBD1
CASSLGGQHTDTQYF
TGTGCCAGCAGCTTAGGGGGACAGCACACAGATACGCAGTATTTT
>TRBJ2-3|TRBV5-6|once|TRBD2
CASSLAASGGATDTQYF
TGTGCCAGCAGCTTGGCGGCTAGCGGCGGAGCCACAGATACGCAGTATTTT
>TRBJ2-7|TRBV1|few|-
CTSSPPGLTYEQYF
TGCACCAGCAGCCCCCCGGGACTAACCTACGAGCAGTACTTC
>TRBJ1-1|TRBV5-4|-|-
CASRPRGAFF
TGTGCCAGCAGGCCCAGAGGGGCTTTCTTT
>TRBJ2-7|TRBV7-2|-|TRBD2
CASSAGTSGGSYEQYF
TGTGCCAGCAGCGCCGGGACTAGCGGGGGCTCCTACGAGCAGTACTTC
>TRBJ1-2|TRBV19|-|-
CASRRGNGYTF
TGTGCTAGCAGAAGGGGAAATGGCTACACCTTC